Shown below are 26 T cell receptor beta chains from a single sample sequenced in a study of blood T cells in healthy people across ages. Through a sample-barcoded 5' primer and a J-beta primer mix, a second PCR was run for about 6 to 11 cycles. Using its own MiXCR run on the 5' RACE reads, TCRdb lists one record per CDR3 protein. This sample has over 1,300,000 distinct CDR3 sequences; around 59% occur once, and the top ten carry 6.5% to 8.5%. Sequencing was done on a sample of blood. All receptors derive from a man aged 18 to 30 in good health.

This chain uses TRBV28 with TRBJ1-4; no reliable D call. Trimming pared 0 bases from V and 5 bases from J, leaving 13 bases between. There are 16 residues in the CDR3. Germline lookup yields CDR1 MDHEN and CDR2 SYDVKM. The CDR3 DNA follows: TGTGCCAGCAGTTTATGGCAGGACGTACCAAATGAAAAACTGTTTTTT. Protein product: CASSLWQDVPNEKLFF. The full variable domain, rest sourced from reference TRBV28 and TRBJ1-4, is DVKVTQSSRYLVKRTGEKVFLECVQDMDHENMFWYRQDPGLGLRLIYFSYDVKMKEKGDIPEGYSVSREKKERFSLILESASTNQTSMYLCASSLWQDVPNEKLFFGSGTQLSVL.

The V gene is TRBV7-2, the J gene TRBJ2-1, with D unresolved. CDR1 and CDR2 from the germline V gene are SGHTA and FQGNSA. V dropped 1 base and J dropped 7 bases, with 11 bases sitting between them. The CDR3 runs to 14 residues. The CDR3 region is CASSLGAARNEQFF. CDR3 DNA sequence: TGTGCCAGCAGCTTAGGCGCCGCGAGGAATGAGCAGTTCTTC.

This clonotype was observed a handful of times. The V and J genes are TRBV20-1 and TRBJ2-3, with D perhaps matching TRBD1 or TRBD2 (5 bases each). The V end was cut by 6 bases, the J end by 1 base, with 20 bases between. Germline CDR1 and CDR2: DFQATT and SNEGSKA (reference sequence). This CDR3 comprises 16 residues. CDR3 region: CSASQPGRQRTDTQYF. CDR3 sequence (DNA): TGCAGTGCGTCACAACCAGGGAGACAGCGCACAGATACGCAGTATTTT.

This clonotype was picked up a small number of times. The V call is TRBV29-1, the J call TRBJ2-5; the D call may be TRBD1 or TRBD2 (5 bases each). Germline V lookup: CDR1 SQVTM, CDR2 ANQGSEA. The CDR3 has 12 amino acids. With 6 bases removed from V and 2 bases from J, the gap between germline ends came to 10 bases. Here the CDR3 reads CSVLWGQETQYF. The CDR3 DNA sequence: TGCAGCGTATTATGGGGGCAAGAGACCCAGTACTTC.

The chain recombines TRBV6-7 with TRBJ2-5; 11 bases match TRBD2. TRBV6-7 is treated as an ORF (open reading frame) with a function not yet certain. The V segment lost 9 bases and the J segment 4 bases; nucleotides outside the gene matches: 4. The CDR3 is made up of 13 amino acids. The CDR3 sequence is CAREGTSGETQYF. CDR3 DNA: TGTGCCAGGGAAGGGACTAGCGGAGAGACCCAGTACTTC.

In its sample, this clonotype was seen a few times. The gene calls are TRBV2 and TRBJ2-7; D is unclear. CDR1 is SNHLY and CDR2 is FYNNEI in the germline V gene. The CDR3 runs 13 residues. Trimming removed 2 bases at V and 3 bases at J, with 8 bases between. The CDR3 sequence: CASSESGVYEQYF. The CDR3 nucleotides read TGTGCCAGCAGTGAAAGTGGAGTCTACGAGCAGTACTTC. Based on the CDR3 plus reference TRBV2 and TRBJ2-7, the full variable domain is EPEVTQTPSHQVTQMGQEVILRCVPISNHLYFYWYRQILGQKVEFLVSFYNNEISEKSEIFDDQFSVERPDGSNFTLKIRSTKLEDSAMYFCASSESGVYEQYFGPGTRLTVT.

This CDR3 is CSAPWTESSYEQYF. The DNA of the CDR3 is TGCAGTGCTCCCTGGACAGAAAGCTCCTACGAGCAGTACTTC. The rearrangement links TRBV20-1 to TRBJ2-7; a weak D match, TRBD1 (6 bases). CDR3 size: 14 residues. Trimming left V 5 bases short and J 0 bases short, with 14 bases between. Germline V gives CDR1 DFQATT, CDR2 SNEGSKA (reference sequence).

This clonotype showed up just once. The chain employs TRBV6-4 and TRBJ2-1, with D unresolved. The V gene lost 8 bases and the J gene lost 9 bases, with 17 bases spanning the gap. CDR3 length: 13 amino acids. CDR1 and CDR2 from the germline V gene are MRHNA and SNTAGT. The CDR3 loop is CASSVDPLGEQFF. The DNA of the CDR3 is TGTGCCAGCTCGGTCGATCCCCTCGGTGAGCAGTTCTTC.

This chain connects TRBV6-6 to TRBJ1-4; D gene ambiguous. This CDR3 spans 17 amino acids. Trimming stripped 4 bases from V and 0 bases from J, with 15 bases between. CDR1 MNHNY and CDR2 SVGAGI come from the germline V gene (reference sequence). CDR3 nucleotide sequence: TGTGCCAGCAGTTCTATCCCCTCAGCCACAACTAATGAAAAACTGTTTTTT. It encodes CASSSIPSATTNEKLFF.

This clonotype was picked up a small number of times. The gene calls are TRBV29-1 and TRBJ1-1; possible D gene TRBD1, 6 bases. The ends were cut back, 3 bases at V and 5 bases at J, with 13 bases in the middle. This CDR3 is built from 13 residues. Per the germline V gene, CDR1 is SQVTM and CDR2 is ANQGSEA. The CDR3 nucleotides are TGCAGCGTTGAGCCCAGGGGAGGTACTGAAGCTTTCTTT. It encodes CSVEPRGGTEAFF. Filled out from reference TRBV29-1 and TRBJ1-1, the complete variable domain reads SAVISQKPSRDICQRGTSLTIQCQVDSQVTMMFWYRQQPGQSLTLIATANQGSEATYESGFVIDKFPISRPNLTFSTLTVSNMSPEDSSIYLCSVEPRGGTEAFFGQGTRLTVV.

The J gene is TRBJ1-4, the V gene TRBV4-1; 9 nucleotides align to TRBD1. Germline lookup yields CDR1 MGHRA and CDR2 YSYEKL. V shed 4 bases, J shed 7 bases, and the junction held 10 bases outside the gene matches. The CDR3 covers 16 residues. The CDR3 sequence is CASSPPSHRGREKLFF. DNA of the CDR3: TGCGCCAGCAGCCCCCCTTCCCACAGGGGGCGTGAAAAACTGTTTTTT.

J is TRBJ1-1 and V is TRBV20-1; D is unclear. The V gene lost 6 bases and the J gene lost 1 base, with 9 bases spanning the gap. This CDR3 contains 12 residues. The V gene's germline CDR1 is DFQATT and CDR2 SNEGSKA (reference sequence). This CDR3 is CSALIGNTEAFF. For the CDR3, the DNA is TGCAGTGCGCTAATAGGGAACACTGAAGCTTTCTTT.

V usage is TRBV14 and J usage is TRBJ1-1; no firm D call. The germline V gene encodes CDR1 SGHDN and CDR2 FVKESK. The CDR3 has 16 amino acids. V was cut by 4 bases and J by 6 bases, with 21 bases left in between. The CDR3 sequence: CASSPASGLGPAEAFF. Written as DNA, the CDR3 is TGTGCCAGCAGCCCGGCTTCGGGTCTCGGTCCCGCTGAAGCTTTCTTT.

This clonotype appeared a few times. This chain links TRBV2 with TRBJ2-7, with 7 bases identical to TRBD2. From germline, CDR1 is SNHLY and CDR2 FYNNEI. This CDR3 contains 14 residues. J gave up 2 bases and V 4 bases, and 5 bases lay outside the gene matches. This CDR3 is CASSAETSTYEQYF. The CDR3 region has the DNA TGTGCCAGCAGTGCAGAGACTAGCACCTACGAGCAGTACTTC.

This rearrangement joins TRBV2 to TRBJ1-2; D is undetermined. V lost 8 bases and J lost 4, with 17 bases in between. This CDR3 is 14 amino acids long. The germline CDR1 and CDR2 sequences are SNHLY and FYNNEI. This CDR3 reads CASVPGPVGYGYTF. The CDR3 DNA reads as TGTGCCAGCGTGCCGGGCCCCGTGGGCTATGGCTACACCTTC.

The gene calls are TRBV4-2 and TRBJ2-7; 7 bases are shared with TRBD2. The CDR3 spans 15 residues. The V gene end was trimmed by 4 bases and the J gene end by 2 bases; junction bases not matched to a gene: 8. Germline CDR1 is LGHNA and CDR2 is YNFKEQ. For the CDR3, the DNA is TGTGCCAGCAGCCGGGTTCTAGCGGAGACCTACGAGCAGTACTTC. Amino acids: CASSRVLAETYEQYF.

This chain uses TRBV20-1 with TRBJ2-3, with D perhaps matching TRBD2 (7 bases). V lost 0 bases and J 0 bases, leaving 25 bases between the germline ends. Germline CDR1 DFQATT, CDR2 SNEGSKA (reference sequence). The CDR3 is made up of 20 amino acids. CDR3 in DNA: TGCAGTGCTAGAGAGAGGGGGGGGGACGGAGCATTCCTTAGCACAGATACGCAGTATTTT. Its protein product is CSARERGGDGAFLSTDTQYF.

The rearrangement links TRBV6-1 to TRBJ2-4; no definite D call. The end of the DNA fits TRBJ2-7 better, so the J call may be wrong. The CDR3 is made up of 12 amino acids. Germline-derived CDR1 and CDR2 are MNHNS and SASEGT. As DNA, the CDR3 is TGTGCCAGCAGTGAAATACTCTACGAGCAGTACTTC. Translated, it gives CASSEILYEQYF.

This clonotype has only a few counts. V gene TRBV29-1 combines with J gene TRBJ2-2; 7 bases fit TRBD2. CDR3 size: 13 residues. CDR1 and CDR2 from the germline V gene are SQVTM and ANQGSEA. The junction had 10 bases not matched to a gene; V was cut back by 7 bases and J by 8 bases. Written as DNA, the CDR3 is TGCAGCGCCGCTGGCGGGAGTACTGGGGAGCTGTTTTTT. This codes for CSAAGGSTGELFF.

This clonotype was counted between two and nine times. The CDR3 nucleotides are TGCAGCGTTGATGTAGGGCAGACGAACACTGAAGCTTTCTTT. Residues: CSVDVGQTNTEAFF. This chain links TRBV29-1 with TRBJ1-1; the D is unclear. The CDR3 is 14 residues long. Germline V CDR1 and CDR2: SQVTM, ANQGSEA. The ends were cut back, 3 bases at V and 1 base at J, with 12 bases in the middle.

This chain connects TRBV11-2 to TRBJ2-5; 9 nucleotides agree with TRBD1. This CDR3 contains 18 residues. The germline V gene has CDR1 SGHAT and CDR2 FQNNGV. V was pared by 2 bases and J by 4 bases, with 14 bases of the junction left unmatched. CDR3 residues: CASSLTVAGTGTPETQYF. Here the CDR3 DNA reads TGTGCCAGCAGCTTAACCGTGGCCGGGACAGGGACCCCAGAGACCCAGTACTTC.

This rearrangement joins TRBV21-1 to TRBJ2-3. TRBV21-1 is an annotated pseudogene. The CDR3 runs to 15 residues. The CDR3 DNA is TGTGCCAGCAGCAAAGATTTGAATCCCACAGATACGCAGTATTTT. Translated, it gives CASSKDLNPTDTQYF.

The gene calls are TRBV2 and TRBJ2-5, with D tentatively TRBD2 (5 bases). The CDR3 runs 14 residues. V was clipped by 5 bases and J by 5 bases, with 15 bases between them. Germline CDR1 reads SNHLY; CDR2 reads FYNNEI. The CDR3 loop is CASSTLAPGETQYF. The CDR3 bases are TGTGCCAGCAGTACGCTAGCCCCGGGGGAGACCCAGTACTTC. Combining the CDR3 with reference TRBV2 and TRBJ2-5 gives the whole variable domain EPEVTQTPSHQVTQMGQEVILRCVPISNHLYFYWYRQILGQKVEFLVSFYNNEISEKSEIFDDQFSVERPDGSNFTLKIRSTKLEDSAMYFCASSTLAPGETQYFGPGTRLLVL.

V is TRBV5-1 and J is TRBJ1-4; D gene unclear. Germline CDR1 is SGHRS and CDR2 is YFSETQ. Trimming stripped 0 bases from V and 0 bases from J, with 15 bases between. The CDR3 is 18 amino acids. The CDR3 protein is CASSLDGPRKSTNEKLFF. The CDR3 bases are TGCGCCAGCAGCTTGGACGGACCGAGGAAGTCAACTAATGAAAAACTGTTTTTT.

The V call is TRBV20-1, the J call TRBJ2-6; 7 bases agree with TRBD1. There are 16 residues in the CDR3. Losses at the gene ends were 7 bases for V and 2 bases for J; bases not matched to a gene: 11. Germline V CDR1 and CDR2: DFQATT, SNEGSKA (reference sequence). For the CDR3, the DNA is TGCAGTGTTCGAGGCCAGGGGGAAGCTGGGGCCAACGTCCTGACTTTC. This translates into CSVRGQGEAGANVLTF.

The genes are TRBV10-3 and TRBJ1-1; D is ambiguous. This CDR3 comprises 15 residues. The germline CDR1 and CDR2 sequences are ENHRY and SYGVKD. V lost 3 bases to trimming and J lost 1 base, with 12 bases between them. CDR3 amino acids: CAISDTDGENTEAFF. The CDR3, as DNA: TGTGCCATCAGTGATACCGACGGAGAGAACACTGAAGCTTTCTTT.